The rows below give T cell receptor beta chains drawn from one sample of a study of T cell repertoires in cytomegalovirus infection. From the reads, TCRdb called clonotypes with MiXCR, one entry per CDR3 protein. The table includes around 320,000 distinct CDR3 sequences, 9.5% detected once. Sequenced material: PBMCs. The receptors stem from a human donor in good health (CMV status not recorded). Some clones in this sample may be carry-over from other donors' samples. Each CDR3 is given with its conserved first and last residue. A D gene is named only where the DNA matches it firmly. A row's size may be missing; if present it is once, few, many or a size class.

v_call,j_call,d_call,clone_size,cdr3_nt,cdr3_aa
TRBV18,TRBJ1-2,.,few,TGTGCCAGCTCGCCGGGGGGCACGAGTGGCTACACCTTC,CASSPGGTSGYTF
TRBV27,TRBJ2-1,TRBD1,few,TGTGCCAGCAGTACCCGGGACAGGGCCAATGAGCAGTTCTTC,CASSTRDRANEQFF
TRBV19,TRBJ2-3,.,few,TGTGCCAGTAGCCTCAAAGGGGGGCTCACAGATACGCAGTATTTT,CASSLKGGLTDTQYF
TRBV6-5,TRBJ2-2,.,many,TGTGCCAGCAGAACGGGGGACTCTATCACCGGGGAGCTGTTTTTT,CASRTGDSITGELFF
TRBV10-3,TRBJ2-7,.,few,TGTGCCATCAGAATAGGAGAGTACGAGCAGTACTTC,CAIRIGEYEQYF
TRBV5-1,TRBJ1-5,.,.,TGCGCCAGCAGCGAGGGCCCGGAAGGAGGTCAGCCCCAGCATTTT,CASSEGPEGGQPQHF
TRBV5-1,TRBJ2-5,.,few,TGCGCCAGCAGGGCGCAGGGGTACCAAGAGACCCAGTACTTC,CASRAQGYQETQYF
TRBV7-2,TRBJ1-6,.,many,TGTGCCAGCAGCTTGGGGGTCCCCCTCCACTTT,CASSLGVPLHF
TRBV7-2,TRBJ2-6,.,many,TGTGCCAGCAGCTACCCAACCCAGCCGAAGGCCTCTGGGGCCAACGTCCTGACTTTC,CASSYPTQPKASGANVLTF
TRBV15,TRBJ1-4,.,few,TGTGCCACCAGTAGACGGATGATACCTGCAACTAATGAAAAACTGTTTTTT,CATSRRMIPATNEKLFF
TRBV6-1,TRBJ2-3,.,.,TGTGCCAGCAGTGAAAGGGGCGGGAGCACAGATACGCAGTATTTT,CASSERGGSTDTQYF
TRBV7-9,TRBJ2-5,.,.,TGTGCCAGCAGCTTTCATTCCGGACAAGAGACCCAGTACTTC,CASSFHSGQETQYF
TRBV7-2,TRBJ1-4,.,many,TGTGCCAGCAGCTCACAAAATCGGGGGAAACTGTTTTTT,CASSSQNRGKLFF
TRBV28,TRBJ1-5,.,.,TGTGCCAGCAGCGGGAATACTAAGCCCCAGCATTTT,CASSGNTKPQHF
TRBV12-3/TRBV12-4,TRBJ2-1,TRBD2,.,TGTGCCAGCAGTTTCCCCACTAGCGGGAAGGTCTCCTACAATGAGCAGTTCTTC,CASSFPTSGKVSYNEQFF